This TCR beta chain emerged from a study of T-cell memory formation after mild COVID-19. Study information: TCR clusters largely stayed donor specific. Study-level findings and limits: The second-wave clones peaking on day 37 were not confirmed as SARS-CoV-2-specific.

TCRdb processed the 5' RACE reads anew with MiXCR; each CDR3 protein has one entry. This sample has 450,000 or so distinct CDR3 sequences; around 25% occur once, and the top ten carry 9.5% to 15%. This clonotype turned up a few times. Its antigen remains unidentified. The germline V and J ends were trimmed by 3 bases and 4 bases, with 14 bases remaining between them. The CDR3 spans 14 residues. Germline V gene data show CDR1 as DFQATT and CDR2 as SNEGSKA (reference sequence). The V gene is TRBV20-1, the J gene TRBJ2-3; D gene ambiguous. The sequencing sample was made of PBMCs or a T cell subset sorted from them (not recorded which). This clonotype originated in an adult woman who had mild COVID-19 (a few samples of this study predate the infection). Cell type and time point are not known. This CDR3 reads CSASLAGYADTQYF. The CDR3 region has the DNA TGCAGTGCTAGCTTAGCAGGATATGCAGATACGCAGTATTTT.